The clone carrying this T cell receptor beta chain was counted between two and nine times. This record comes from a study of blood T cells in healthy people across ages. A second PCR, run for roughly 7 to 12 cycles, used a sample-barcoded 5' primer plus a J-beta primer mix. A template-switch adaptor that had 12 random nucleotides put a tag on each cDNA molecule. TCRdb itself ran the 5' RACE reads through MiXCR, one entry per CDR3 protein. The repertoire holds approximately 1.5 million distinct CDR3 sequences, about 31% seen once, with around 11% in the top ten. The receptor comes from a young woman in good health. The specimen was blood.

CDR3 coding DNA: TGCAGTGCTAGAGATCCCCCTACTAGCGGGGGGGCCCCTGAGCAGTTCTTC. Amino acids: CSARDPPTSGGAPEQFF. The chain has TRBV20-1 and TRBJ2-1; 13 bases are a match to TRBD2. V lost 0 bases and J lost 9; bases outside the gene matches: 11. From germline, CDR1 is DFQATT and CDR2 SNEGSKA (reference sequence). There are 17 residues in the CDR3.